One sample yielded the 29 T cell receptor beta chains listed below, sequenced in a study of cytomegalovirus exposure and HLA in healthy donors. The primer mix had 60 Vbeta and 13 Jbeta primers. Using immunoSEQ multiplex PCR, the repertoire was profiled, and TCRdb retains in-frame clones only, with some absent. The data hold 95,000 to 150,000 clones, with approximately 80% observed a single time. The sample comprised PBMCs. The receptor source for this set is a man aged 50-59 years in good health and CMV-seronegative.

In this sample, this clone turned up once. The CDR3 nucleotides read TGTGCCAGCAGCGCAGGACAGGGTATCACTGAAGCTTTCTTT. This codes for CASSAGQGITEAFF. V gene TRBV9 combines with J gene TRBJ1-1; 8 bases agree with TRBD1. The CDR3 has 14 residues. V was pared by 3 bases and J by 4 bases, with 5 bases of the junction left unmatched. CDR1 is SGDLS and CDR2 is YYNGEE in the germline V gene. The full variable domain, completed using reference TRBV9 and TRBJ1-1, is DSGVTQTPKHLITATGQRVTLRCSPRSGDLSVYWYQQSLDQGLQFLIQYYNGEERAKGNILERFSAQQFPDLHSELNLSSLELGDSALYFCASSAGQGITEAFFGQGTRLTVV.

The chain links TRBV27 to TRBJ2-7; 7 nucleotides line up with TRBD2. J was trimmed by 3 bases and V by 2 bases; bases with no gene match: 10. CDR3 length: 16 amino acids. Germline V gene lookup returns CDR1 MNHEY and CDR2 SMNVEV (reference sequence). The CDR3 loop is CASSLRSDGGNYEQYF. The CDR3 DNA reads as TGTGCCAGCAGTTTACGGAGTGACGGGGGGAACTACGAGCAGTACTTC.

The V and J genes are TRBV28 and TRBJ2-3; possible D gene TRBD1, 6 bases. Per germline, CDR1 MDHEN and CDR2 SYDVKM. V lost 3 bases and J lost 0, with 10 bases in between. The CDR3 has 15 residues. Written as DNA, the CDR3 is TGTGCCAGCAGTTTGTGGGGGCCGAGCACAGATACGCAGTATTTT. Translating gives CASSLWGPSTDTQYF. Full variable domain (missing parts from reference TRBV28 and TRBJ2-3): DVKVTQSSRYLVKRTGEKVFLECVQDMDHENMFWYRQDPGLGLRLIYFSYDVKMKEKGDIPEGYSVSREKKERFSLILESASTNQTSMYLCASSLWGPSTDTQYFGPGTRLTVL.

The chain employs TRBV21-1 and TRBJ2-7; the DNA was not used to check the table's D call, TRBD2. TRBV21-1 is a pseudogene segment. The CDR3 extends over 16 amino acids. CDR3: CASSERASGWSYEQYF. CDR3 nucleotides: TGTGCCAGCAGCGAAAGGGCTAGCGGGTGGTCCTACGAGCAGTACTTC.

There are a few counts of this clone. V is TRBV5-4 and J is TRBJ2-7; maybe TRBD2 (5 bases). The CDR3 has 13 residues. V was shortened by 2 bases and J by 0 bases, with 6 bases between the two germline ends. Looked up from germline, CDR1 is SGHNT and CDR2 is YYREEE (reference sequence). CDR3 protein: CASSLGSSYEQYF. CDR3 bases: TGTGCCAGCAGCTTAGGGAGCTCCTACGAGCAGTACTTC. Using reference TRBV5-4 and TRBJ2-7 for the parts outside the CDR3, the full variable domain is ETGVTQSPTHLIKTRGQQVTLRCSSQSGHNTVSWYQQALGQGPQFIFQYYREEENGRGNFPPRFSGLQFPNYSSELNVNALELDDSALYLCASSLGSSYEQYFGPGTRLTVT.

This clone was picked up a small number of times. The CDR3 protein is CASSPFPLDEKLFF. In DNA form, the CDR3 reads TGTGCCAGCTCACCCTTCCCACTGGATGAAAAACTGTTTTTT. This chain uses TRBV18 with TRBJ1-4; no clear D. The V gene's germline CDR1 is KGHSH and CDR2 LQKENI. The V end was cut by 3 bases, the J end by 6 bases, with 11 bases between. This CDR3 contains 14 residues.

This chain joins TRBV9 and TRBJ2-3, with D perhaps matching TRBD2 (6 bases). The V end was cut by 3 bases, the J end by 1 base, with 12 bases between. Germline values: CDR1 SGDLS, CDR2 YYNGEE. The CDR3 length is 15 residues. The CDR3 region is CASSAREIRTDTQYF. In DNA, the CDR3 is TGTGCCAGCAGCGCCCGGGAGATTCGCACAGATACGCAGTATTTT.

V gene TRBV14 combines with J gene TRBJ2-5, with 12 bases lining up with TRBD2. The CDR3 sequence is 14 residues long. V shed 6 bases, J shed 3 bases, and the junction held 2 bases outside the gene matches. Germline V gene sequence: CDR1 SGHDN, CDR2 FVKESK. The CDR3 DNA sequence: TGTGCCAGCAGACTAGCGGGAGGAGAAGAGACCCAGTACTTC. Its translation: CASRLAGGEETQYF.

This chain links TRBV28 with TRBJ1-5; unclear D gene. CDR1 is MDHEN, CDR2 SYDVKM, per germline. There are 12 residues in the CDR3. The V end was cut by 7 bases, the J end by 4 bases, with 8 bases between. In DNA form, the CDR3 reads TGTGCCAGCAACACCCCTAATCAGCCCCAGCATTTT. It specifies CASNTPNQPQHF.

A few counts support this clone. The J gene is TRBJ2-2, the V gene TRBV7-2, with 7 positions matching TRBD1. CDR1 and CDR2 (germline): SGHTA, FQGNSA. The length of the CDR3 is 16 residues. Trimming at V came to 0 bases and at J to 1 base, leaving 2 bases not matched to a gene. Written as DNA, the CDR3 is TGTGCCAGCAGCTTAGCCGGGACAGTGAACACCGGGGAGCTGTTTTTT. Encoded protein: CASSLAGTVNTGELFF.

The chain joins TRBV6-6 to TRBJ1-5; 7 bases line up with TRBD1. V trimming: 6 bases; J trimming: 3 bases; junction bases outside the gene matches: 5. The CDR3 consists of 14 residues. CDR1 MNHNY and CDR2 SVGAGI come from the germline V gene (reference sequence). The CDR3 coding sequence is TGTGCCAGCAGCCGGACAGGCCACAATCAGCCCCAGCATTTT. Translation gives CASSRTGHNQPQHF.

This clone came up a few times. The V call is TRBV4-1, the J call TRBJ1-3; D gene ambiguous. Germline V lookup: CDR1 MGHRA, CDR2 YSYEKL. V was shortened by 4 bases and J by 0 bases, with 13 bases between the two germline ends. The CDR3 covers 16 residues. The CDR3 loop reads CASSPRGSSSGNTIYF. The CDR3 DNA is TGCGCCAGCAGCCCCCGCGGCTCCAGCTCTGGAAACACCATATATTTT.

The chain employs TRBV5-6 and TRBJ1-2; D is uncertain. Germline CDR1 and CDR2: SGHDT and YYEEEE. The V and J ends lost 3 bases and 5 bases respectively, with 14 bases between them. The CDR3 runs to 14 residues. The CDR3 loop is CASSWVGQSYGYTF. The CDR3 DNA reads TGTGCCAGCAGCTGGGTGGGCCAATCGTATGGCTACACCTTC.

The rearrangement uses TRBV5-6 and TRBJ1-5, with unresolved D. Per germline, CDR1 SGHDT and CDR2 YYEEEE. CDR3 length: 15 residues. Trimming left V 0 bases short and J 2 bases short, with 9 bases between. CDR3 region: CASSLGLRGNQPQHF. The CDR3 nucleotides are TGTGCCAGCAGCTTGGGCCTCCGGGGCAATCAGCCCCAGCATTTT.

J is TRBJ1-1 and V is TRBV30; TRBD1 might be the D (5 bases). The CDR3 has 13 residues. Trimming stripped 8 bases from V and 2 bases from J, with 15 bases between. Germline values: CDR1 GTSNPN, CDR2 SVGIG (reference sequence). CDR3 sequence: CAGVAGHNTEAFF. CDR3 DNA sequence: TGTGCCGGGGTCGCGGGGCATAACACTGAAGCTTTCTTT.

The rearrangement links TRBV5-4 to TRBJ1-4; D remains unclear. CDR3 length: 14 residues. The germline V and J ends were trimmed by 0 bases and 7 bases, with 10 bases remaining between them. CDR1 SGHNT and CDR2 YYREEE come from the germline V gene (reference sequence). The CDR3 region is CASSLGGLAEKLFF. For the CDR3, the DNA is TGTGCCAGCAGCTTGGGAGGGTTAGCTGAAAAACTGTTTTTT.

A word on this clone: Likely a read error: the CDR3 ends without its conserved phenylalanine or tryptophan. The chain employs TRBV10-3 and TRBJ1-1; D possibly corresponds to TRBD1 (5 bases). V was clipped by 1 base and J by 1 base, with 7 bases between them. CDR1 ENHRY and CDR2 SYGVKD come from the germline V gene. CDR3 length equals 14 residues. CDR3: CAISELTGNTEAFS. CDR3 sequence (DNA): TGTGCCATCAGTGAGTTAACAGGGAACACTGAAGCTTTCTCT.

This sequence joins TRBV14 and TRBJ2-3; 7 bases are shared with TRBD2. The CDR3 has 17 amino acids. The trim removed 0 bases at V and 5 bases at J, leaving 11 bases unmatched. The germline CDR1 and CDR2 sequences are SGHDN and FVKESK. The CDR3 DNA reads as TGTGCCAGCAGCCAAGATCGGCCGGGACTACGCAGAGATACGCAGTATTTT. It specifies CASSQDRPGLRRDTQYF.

This sequence joins TRBV6-5 and TRBJ1-6; possibly TRBD1 for D (6 bases). CDR3 length: 14 amino acids. V gave up 4 bases and J gave up 6 bases, with 10 bases separating them. CDR1 and CDR2 (germline): MNHEY, SVGAGI. CDR3 residues: CASSFARGNSPLHF. The CDR3 DNA reads TGTGCCAGCAGTTTTGCCAGGGGTAATTCACCCCTCCACTTT.

This rearrangement joins TRBV4-1 to TRBJ1-6; tentative D call: TRBD1 (5 bases). V lost 0 bases to trimming and J lost 8 bases, with 17 bases between them. Germline values: CDR1 MGHRA, CDR2 YSYEKL. The length of the CDR3 is 17 residues. CDR3 nucleotide sequence: TGCGCCAGCAGCCAAGAAAAAGGCGGCAGGGCCGATTCACCCCTCCACTTT. Translated: CASSQEKGGRADSPLHF.

A few counts support this clone. The V gene is TRBV12-5, the J gene TRBJ2-5; 9 positions agree with TRBD1. Germline V lookup: CDR1 LGHNT, CDR2 FRNRAP. V was clipped by 4 bases and J by 3 bases; unmatched bases: 6. This CDR3 region has 15 residues. The CDR3 spells CASGSPTGGEETQYF. The CDR3 region has the DNA TGTGCTAGTGGTTCGCCGACAGGGGGAGAAGAGACCCAGTACTTC.

The chain joins TRBV5-1 to TRBJ2-1, with TRBD2 matching 11 bases. Germline values: CDR1 SGHRS, CDR2 YFSETQ. This CDR3 has 17 amino acids. The trim removed 5 bases at V and 3 bases at J, leaving 10 bases unmatched. The CDR3 loop reads CASSLNTGTSGYNEQFF. For the CDR3, the DNA is TGCGCCAGCAGTTTGAACACCGGGACTAGCGGCTACAATGAGCAGTTCTTC.

The gene calls are TRBV5-1 and TRBJ2-1; the match to TRBD1 covers 7 bases. The CDR3 has 16 residues. The germline V gene has CDR1 SGHRS and CDR2 YFSETQ. Trimming at V came to 4 bases and at J to 8 bases, leaving 15 bases not matched to a gene. This CDR3 reads CASSRIGQAFIDEQFF. Written as DNA, the CDR3 is TGCGCCAGCAGCCGGATAGGACAGGCTTTCATTGATGAGCAGTTCTTC.

The J gene is TRBJ2-3, the V gene TRBV14; a possible D gene is TRBD2 (5 bases). The CDR3 is made up of 15 amino acids. The V gene's germline CDR1 is SGHDN and CDR2 FVKESK. Between the trimmed V and J ends, which lost 1 base and 2 bases, there was a span of 10 bases. The CDR3 bases are TGTGCCAGCAGCCAAGGCATTCGGGACACAGATACGCAGTATTTT. Its translation is CASSQGIRDTDTQYF.

The CDR3 DNA reads TGTGCCAGCAGCTTAGAACTAGCGGGAGTTAATGAGCAGTTCTTC. This codes for CASSLELAGVNEQFF. The rearrangement joins TRBV7-2 to TRBJ2-1; 11 bases match TRBD2. Germline CDR1 and CDR2: SGHTA and FQGNSA. This CDR3 has 15 residues. V lost 1 base and J lost 7; bases outside the gene matches: 3. Full variable domain (remainder filled in from reference TRBV7-2 and TRBJ2-1): GAGVSQSPSNKVTEKGKDVELRCDPISGHTALYWYRQSLGQGLEFLIYFQGNSAPDKSGLPSDRFSAERTGGSVSTLTIQRTQQEDSAVYLCASSLELAGVNEQFFGPGTRLTVL.

The genes are TRBV7-8 and TRBJ2-3; the match to TRBD2 covers 7 bases. V shed 5 bases and J 5 bases; nucleotides not matched to a gene: 10. This CDR3 spans 15 amino acids. Germline-derived CDR1 and CDR2 are SGHVS and FQNEAQ. This chain's CDR3 is CASSRLGREEDTQYF. CDR3 coding DNA: TGTGCCAGCAGCCGACTTGGTCGGGAGGAAGATACGCAGTATTTT. Full variable domain (remainder filled in from reference TRBV7-8 and TRBJ2-3): GAGVSQSPRYKVAKRGQDVALRCDPISGHVSLFWYQQALGQGPEFLTYFQNEAQLDKSGLPSDRFFAERPEGSVSTLKIQRTQQEDSAVYLCASSRLGREEDTQYFGPGTRLTVL.

The CDR3 region has the DNA TGTGCCAGCAGCTTAGTAGGCGGGCACACCGGGGAGCTGTTTTTT. This encodes CASSLVGGHTGELFF. This chain joins TRBV11-2 and TRBJ2-2; possibly TRBD2 for D (5 bases). The CDR3 is 15 residues long. Germline-derived CDR1 and CDR2 are SGHAT and FQNNGV. V was clipped by 1 base and J by 3 bases, with 9 bases between them.

There are a few counts of this clone. This chain connects TRBV5-6 to TRBJ2-1; 13 bases are a match to TRBD2. Germline CDR1 and CDR2: SGHDT and YYEEEE. This CDR3 has 16 residues. V lost 4 bases to trimming and J lost 9 bases; unmatched junction nucleotides: 10. CDR3 in amino acids: CASSLRRTSGSFEQFF. CDR3 in DNA: TGTGCCAGCAGCCTCCGAAGGACTAGCGGGAGTTTTGAGCAGTTCTTC.

The chain links TRBV28 to TRBJ2-5; D perhaps matches TRBD1 (5 bases). Looked up from germline, CDR1 is MDHEN and CDR2 is SYDVKM. This CDR3 region has 16 residues. Trimming took off 6 bases at V and 4 bases at J, with 21 bases between the two ends. The CDR3 nucleotides read TGTGCCAGCAGCATCACAGGACCTAGAGGTCTAGAGACCCAGTACTTC. Translating gives CASSITGPRGLETQYF.